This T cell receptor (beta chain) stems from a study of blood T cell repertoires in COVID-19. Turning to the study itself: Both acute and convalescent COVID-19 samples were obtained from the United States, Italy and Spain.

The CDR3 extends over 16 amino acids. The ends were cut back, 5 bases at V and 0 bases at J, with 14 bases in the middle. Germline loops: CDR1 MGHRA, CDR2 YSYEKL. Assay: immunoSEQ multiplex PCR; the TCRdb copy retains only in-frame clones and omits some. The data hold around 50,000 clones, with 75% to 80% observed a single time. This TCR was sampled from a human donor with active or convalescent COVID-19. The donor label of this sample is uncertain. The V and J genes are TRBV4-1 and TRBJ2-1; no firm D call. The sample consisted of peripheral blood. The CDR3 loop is CASSFQTDLSYNEQFF. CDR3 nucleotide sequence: TGCGCCAGCAGCTTTCAGACTGACCTCTCCTACAATGAGCAGTTCTTC.